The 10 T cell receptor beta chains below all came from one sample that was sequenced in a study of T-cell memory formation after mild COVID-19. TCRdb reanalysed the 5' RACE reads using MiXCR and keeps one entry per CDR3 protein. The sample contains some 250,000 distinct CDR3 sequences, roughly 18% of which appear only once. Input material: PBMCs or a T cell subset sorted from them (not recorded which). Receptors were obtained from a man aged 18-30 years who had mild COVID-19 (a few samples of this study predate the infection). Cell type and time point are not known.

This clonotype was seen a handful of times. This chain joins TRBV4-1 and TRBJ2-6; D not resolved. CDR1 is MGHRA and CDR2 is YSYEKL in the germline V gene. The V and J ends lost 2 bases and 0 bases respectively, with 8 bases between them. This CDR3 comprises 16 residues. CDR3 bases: TGCGCCAGCAGCCAAAGTCCAACCTCTGGGGCCAACGTCCTGACTTTC. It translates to CASSQSPTSGANVLTF.

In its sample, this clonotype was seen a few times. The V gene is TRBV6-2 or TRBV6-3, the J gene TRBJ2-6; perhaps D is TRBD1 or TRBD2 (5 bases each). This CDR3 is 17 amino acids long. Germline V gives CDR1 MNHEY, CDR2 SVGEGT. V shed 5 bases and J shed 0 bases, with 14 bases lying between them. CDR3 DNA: TGTGCCAGCAGTACCCGTGGGGGACCCTCTGGGGCCAACGTCCTGACTTTC. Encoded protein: CASSTRGGPSGANVLTF.

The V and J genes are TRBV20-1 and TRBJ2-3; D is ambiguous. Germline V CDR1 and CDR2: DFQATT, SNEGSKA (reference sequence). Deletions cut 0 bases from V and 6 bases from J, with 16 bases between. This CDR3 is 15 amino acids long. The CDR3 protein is CSARDGLINLDTQYF. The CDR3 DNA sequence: TGCAGTGCTAGAGATGGCCTAATAAATCTCGATACGCAGTATTTT.

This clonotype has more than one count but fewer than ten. The CDR3 DNA sequence: TGCGCCAGCAGCCAAGAGATTAACCCCCACTCCTACGAGCAGTACGTC. Residues: CASSQEINPHSYEQYV. The gene calls are TRBV4-1 and TRBJ2-7; D is unclear. The CDR3 runs 16 residues. The germline V and J ends were trimmed by 0 bases and 0 bases, with 12 bases remaining between them. Germline-derived CDR1 and CDR2 are MGHRA and YSYEKL.

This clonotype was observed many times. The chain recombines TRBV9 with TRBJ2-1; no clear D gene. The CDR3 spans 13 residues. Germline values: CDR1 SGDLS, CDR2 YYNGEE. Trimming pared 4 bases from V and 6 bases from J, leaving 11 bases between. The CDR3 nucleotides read TGTGCCAGCAGCCTCTCCCTCCTCAATGAGCAGTTCTTC. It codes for CASSLSLLNEQFF.

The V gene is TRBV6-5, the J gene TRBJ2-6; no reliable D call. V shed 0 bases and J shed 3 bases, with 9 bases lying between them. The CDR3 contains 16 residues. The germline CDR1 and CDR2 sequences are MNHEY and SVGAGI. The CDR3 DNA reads TGTGCCAGCAGTTACTCGGGCCAGGTTGGGGCCAACGTCCTGACTTTC. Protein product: CASSYSGQVGANVLTF.

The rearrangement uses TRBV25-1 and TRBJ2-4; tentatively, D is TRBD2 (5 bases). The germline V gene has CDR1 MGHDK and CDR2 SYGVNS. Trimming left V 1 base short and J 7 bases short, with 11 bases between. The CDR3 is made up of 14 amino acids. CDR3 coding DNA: TGTGCCAGCAGTGAATTGGGGTCGGGGAACATTCAGTACTTC. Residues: CASSELGSGNIQYF.

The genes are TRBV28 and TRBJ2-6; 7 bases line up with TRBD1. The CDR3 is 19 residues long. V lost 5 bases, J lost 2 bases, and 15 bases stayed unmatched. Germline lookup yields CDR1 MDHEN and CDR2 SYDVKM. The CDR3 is CASSQPRQGQGTGANVLTF. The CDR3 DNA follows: TGTGCCAGCAGTCAACCTCGACAGGGACAAGGAACTGGGGCCAACGTCCTGACTTTC.

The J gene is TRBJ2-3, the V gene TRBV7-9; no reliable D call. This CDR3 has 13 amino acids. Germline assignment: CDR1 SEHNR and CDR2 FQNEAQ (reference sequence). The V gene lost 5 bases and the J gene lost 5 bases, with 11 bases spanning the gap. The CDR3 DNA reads TGTGCCAGCAGCACTAACCCTAAAGATACGCAGTATTTT. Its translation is CASSTNPKDTQYF.

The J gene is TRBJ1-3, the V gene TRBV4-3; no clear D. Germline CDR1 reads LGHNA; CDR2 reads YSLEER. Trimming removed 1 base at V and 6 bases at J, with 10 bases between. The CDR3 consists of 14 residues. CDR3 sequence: CASSQGEVLNTIYF. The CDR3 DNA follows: TGCGCCAGCAGCCAAGGGGAGGTTTTAAACACCATATATTTT.